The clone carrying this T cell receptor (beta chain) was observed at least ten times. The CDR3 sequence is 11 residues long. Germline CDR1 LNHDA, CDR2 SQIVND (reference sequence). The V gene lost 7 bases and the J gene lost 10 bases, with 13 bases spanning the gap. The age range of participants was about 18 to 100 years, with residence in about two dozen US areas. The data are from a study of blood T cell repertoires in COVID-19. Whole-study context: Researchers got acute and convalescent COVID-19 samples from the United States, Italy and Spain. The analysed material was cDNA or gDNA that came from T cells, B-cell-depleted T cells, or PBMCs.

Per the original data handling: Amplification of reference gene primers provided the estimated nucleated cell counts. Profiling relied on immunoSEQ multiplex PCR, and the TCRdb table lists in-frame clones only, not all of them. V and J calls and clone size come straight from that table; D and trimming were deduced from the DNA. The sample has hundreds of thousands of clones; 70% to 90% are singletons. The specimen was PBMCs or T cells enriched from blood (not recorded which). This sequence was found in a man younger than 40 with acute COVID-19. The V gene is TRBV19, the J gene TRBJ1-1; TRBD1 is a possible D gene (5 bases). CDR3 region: CASTAGLSAFF. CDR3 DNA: TGTGCCAGTACCGCAGGGTTATCAGCTTTCTTT.